These 2 T cell receptor beta chains were sequenced from one sample in a study of blood T cell repertoires in COVID-19. Sequenced by immunoSEQ multiplex PCR; TCRdb stores in-frame clones only, minus some. The sample yields roughly 180,000 clones, around 87% seen once. The material sequenced was PBMCs or T cells enriched from blood (not recorded which). The receptors originated from a woman in her twenties or thirties who had recovered from COVID-19.

The chain recombines TRBV7-8 with TRBJ2-7, with TRBD2 as a possible D gene (6 bases). V lost 6 bases, J lost 2 bases, and 23 bases lay in between. The CDR3 extends over 17 amino acids. CDR1 SGHVS and CDR2 FQNEAQ come from the germline V gene. CDR3 in amino acids: CASSRTTEGGTPYEQYF. CDR3 in DNA: TGTGCCAGCAGTCGAACCACGGAGGGCGGAACTCCCTACGAGCAGTACTTC.

The chain joins TRBV7-8 to TRBJ2-3, with a weak D call TRBD1 (6 bases). The CDR3 has 13 amino acids. Germline V gives CDR1 SGHVS, CDR2 FQNEAQ. The V gene lost 5 bases and the J gene lost 6 bases, with 12 bases spanning the gap. DNA for the CDR3: TGTGCCAGCAGCCCTACTGGGGGCGATACGCAGTATTTT. It is translated as CASSPTGGDTQYF.